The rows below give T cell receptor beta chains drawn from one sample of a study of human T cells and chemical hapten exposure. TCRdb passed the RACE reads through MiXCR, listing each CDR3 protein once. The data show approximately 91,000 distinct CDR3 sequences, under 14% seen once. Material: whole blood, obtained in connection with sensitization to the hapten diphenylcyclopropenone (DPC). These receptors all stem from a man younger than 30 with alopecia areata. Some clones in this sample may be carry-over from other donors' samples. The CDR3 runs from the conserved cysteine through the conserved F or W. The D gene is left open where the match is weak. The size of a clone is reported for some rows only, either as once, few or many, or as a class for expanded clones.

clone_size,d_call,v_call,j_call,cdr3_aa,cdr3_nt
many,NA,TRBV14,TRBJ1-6,CASSQVLGTSNSPLHF,TGTGCCAGCAGCCAAGTTCTGGGTACCTCTAATTCACCCCTCCACTTT
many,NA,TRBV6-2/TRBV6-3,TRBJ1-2,CASRTSGRSYGYTF,TGTGCCAGCAGAACAAGTGGCAGAAGCTATGGCTACACCTTC
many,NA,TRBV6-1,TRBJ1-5,CASSEAGSNQPQHF,TGTGCCAGCAGTGAAGCGGGAAGCAATCAGCCCCAGCATTTT
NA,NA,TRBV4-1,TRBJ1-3,CASSPRDTLSGNTIYF,TGCGCCAGCAGCCCCCGGGACACCCTCTCTGGAAACACCATATATTTT
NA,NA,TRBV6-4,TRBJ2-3,CASSDSEIGDTKYF,TGTGCCAGCAGTGACTCGGAAATCGGGGATACGAAGTATTTT
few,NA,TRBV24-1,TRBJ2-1,CATSDGWEQFF,TGTGCCACCAGTGACGGGTGGGAGCAGTTCTTC
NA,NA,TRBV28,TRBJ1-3,CASSPSQWGNTIYF,TGTGCCAGCAGTCCGTCCCAGTGGGGGAACACCATATATTTT
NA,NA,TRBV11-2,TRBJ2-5,CASSYTLQWGTGLPGTQYF,TGTGCCAGCAGCTACACCTTGCAGTGGGGGACCGGCCTCCCAGGGACCCAGTACTTC
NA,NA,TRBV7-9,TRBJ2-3,CASSLLSLSTDTQYF,TGTGCCAGCAGCTTGTTGAGTCTTTCCACAGATACGCAGTATTTT
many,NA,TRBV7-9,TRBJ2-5,CASSFQGGETQYF,TGTGCCAGCAGCTTTCAGGGGGGAGAGACCCAGTACTTC
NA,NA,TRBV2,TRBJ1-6,CASRPTAESPLHF,TGTGCCAGCCGACCAACGGCAGAATCACCCCTCCACTTT
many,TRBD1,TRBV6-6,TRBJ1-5,CASSYRDRGNSNQPQHF,TGTGCCAGCAGTTACCGGGACAGGGGTAATAGCAATCAGCCCCAGCATTTT
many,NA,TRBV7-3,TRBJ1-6,CASSLTGRASLHF,TGTGCCAGCAGCTTAACGGGCCGGGCGAGCCTCCACTTT
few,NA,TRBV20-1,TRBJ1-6,CSARNTPNSPLHF,TGCAGTGCTAGAAACACCCCTAATTCACCCCTCCACTTT
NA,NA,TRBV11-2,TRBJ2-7,CASSFILYEQYF,TGTGCCAGCAGCTTCATTTTGTACGAGCAGTACTTC
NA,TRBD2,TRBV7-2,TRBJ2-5,CASSSPGLAGEETQYF,TGTGCCAGCAGCTCCCCGGGACTAGCGGGGGAAGAGACCCAGTACTTC
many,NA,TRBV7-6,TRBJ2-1,CASSPFLGTYNEQFF,TGTGCCAGCAGCCCCTTTTTGGGGACCTACAATGAGCAGTTCTTC
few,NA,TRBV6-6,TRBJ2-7,CASSRSWEQYF,TGTGCCAGCTCTCGGAGTTGGGAGCAGTACTTC
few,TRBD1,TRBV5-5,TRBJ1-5,CASSRQGPGNQPQHF,TGTGCCAGCAGCCGACAGGGACCAGGCAATCAGCCCCAGCATTTT
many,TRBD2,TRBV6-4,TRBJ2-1,CASSDEAGGINEQFF,TGTGCCAGCAGTGACGAAGCGGGGGGGATAAATGAGCAGTTCTTC
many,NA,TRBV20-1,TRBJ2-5,CSARMGAETQYF,TGCAGTGCTAGGATGGGGGCCGAGACCCAGTACTTC
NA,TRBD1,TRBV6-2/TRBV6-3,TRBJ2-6,CASSRTGYSGANVLTF,TGTGCCAGCAGTCGGACAGGATACTCTGGGGCCAACGTCCTGACTTTC
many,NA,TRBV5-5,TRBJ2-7,CASSRDPIGAYEQYF,TGTGCCAGCAGCCGAGATCCTATCGGAGCCTACGAGCAGTACTTC
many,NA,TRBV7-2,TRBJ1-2,CASSLGFARGDYGYTF,TGTGCCAGCAGCTTAGGCTTCGCTCGAGGGGACTATGGCTACACCTTC